This note documents a single TCR beta chain sequence. The ends lost 2 bases at V and 2 bases at J; junction bases unmatched: 3. Germline CDR1 MNHEY, CDR2 SMNVEV (reference sequence). This CDR3 is 14 amino acids long. This table comes from immunoSEQ multiplex PCR, and its TCRdb copy is limited to in-frame clones, with some not included. The table includes 150,000 or so clones, approximately 87% detected once. Time point: baseline pretreatment blood. Treatment reported: 15 Gy SBRT to primary tumor, nephrectomy 4 weeks later. This record belongs to a study of radiation and T cells in renal cell carcinoma. Looking at the study overall: Nephrectomy followed 15 Gy stereotactic body radiation by 4 weeks.

The specimen was blood, collected from a patient whose treatment included radiotherapy and nephrectomy. V usage is TRBV27 and J usage is TRBJ2-7; TRBD1 matches at 7 bases. This TCR was sampled from a woman in her 50s with renal cell carcinoma. This chain's CDR3 is CASSLKGAPYEQYF. The DNA for the CDR3 is TGTGCCAGCAGTTTAAAGGGGGCCCCCTACGAGCAGTACTTC.